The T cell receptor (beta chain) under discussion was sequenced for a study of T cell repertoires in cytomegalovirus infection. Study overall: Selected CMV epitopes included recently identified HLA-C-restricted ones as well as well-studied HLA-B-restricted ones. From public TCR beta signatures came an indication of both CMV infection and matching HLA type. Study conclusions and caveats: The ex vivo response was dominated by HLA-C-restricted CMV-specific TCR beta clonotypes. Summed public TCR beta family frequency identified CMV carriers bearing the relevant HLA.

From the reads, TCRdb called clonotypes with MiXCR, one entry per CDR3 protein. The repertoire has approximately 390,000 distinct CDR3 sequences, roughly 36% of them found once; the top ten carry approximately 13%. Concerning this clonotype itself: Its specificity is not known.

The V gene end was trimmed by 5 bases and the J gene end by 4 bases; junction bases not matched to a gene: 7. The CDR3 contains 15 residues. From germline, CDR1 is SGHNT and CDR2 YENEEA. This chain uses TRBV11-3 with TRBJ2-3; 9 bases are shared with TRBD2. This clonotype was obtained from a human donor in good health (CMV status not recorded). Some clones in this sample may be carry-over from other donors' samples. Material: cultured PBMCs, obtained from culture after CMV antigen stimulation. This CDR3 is CASSLSGRFADTQYF. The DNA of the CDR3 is TGTGCCAGCAGCCTAAGCGGGAGGTTTGCAGATACGCAGTATTTT.